The 10 T cell receptor beta chains below were found in one sample sequenced in a study of blood T cells in healthy people across ages. The second PCR ran roughly 6 to 11 cycles with a sample-barcoded 5' primer and J-beta primers. MiXCR was run by TCRdb on the 5' RACE reads, yielding one entry per CDR3 protein. In the table there are more than 900,000 distinct CDR3 sequences, about 25% of which are singletons. Another study also made use of these data, one on T cells of mothers and their children.

The sample taken for sequencing was blood. The source is a girl aged 2-10 years in good health.

The chain joins TRBV7-3 to TRBJ2-5, with D perhaps TRBD1 or TRBD2 (7 bases each). The J call may be in error: the DNA end matches TRBJ2-1 better. CDR3 size: 15 residues. Germline CDR1 is SGHTA and CDR2 is FQGTGA. The CDR3 loop is CASSWIRGGTDEQFF. The CDR3 DNA is TGTGCCAGCAGCTGGATCAGGGGGGGGACCGATGAGCAGTTCTTC.

The CDR3 DNA is TGCAGCGTGGGACAGAAATATGGCTACACCTTC. Translated, it gives CSVGQKYGYTF. The V call is TRBV29-1, the J call TRBJ1-2, with 7 nucleotides matching TRBD1. CDR3 length equals 11 residues. Per the germline V gene, CDR1 is SQVTM and CDR2 is ANQGSEA. Trimming removed 6 bases from V and 5 bases from J; junction bases left unmatched: 3. The full variable domain, completed using reference TRBV29-1 and TRBJ1-2, is SAVISQKPSRDICQRGTSLTIQCQVDSQVTMMFWYRQQPGQSLTLIATANQGSEATYESGFVIDKFPISRPNLTFSTLTVSNMSPEDSSIYLCSVGQKYGYTFGSGTRLTVV.

V gene TRBV29-1 combines with J gene TRBJ1-4; D might be TRBD1 (5 bases). The CDR3 totals 14 residues. From germline, CDR1 is SQVTM and CDR2 ANQGSEA. Trimming shortened V by 3 bases and J by 5 bases, and 13 bases separated the two germline ends. In nucleotides, the CDR3 is TGCAGCGTTGATCGTTTGGGGGGGAATGAAAAACTGTTTTTT. Residues: CSVDRLGGNEKLFF.

The chain couples TRBV28 to TRBJ2-1; 9 bases fit TRBD2. Losses at the gene ends were 3 bases for V and 2 bases for J; bases not matched to a gene: 8. Germline loops: CDR1 MDHEN, CDR2 SYDVKM. The CDR3 is 17 amino acids. CDR3 loop: CASSLGGTSIPYNEQFF. Written as DNA, the CDR3 is TGTGCCAGCAGTTTGGGGGGGACTAGCATCCCCTACAATGAGCAGTTCTTC. Combining the CDR3 with reference TRBV28 and TRBJ2-1 gives the whole variable domain DVKVTQSSRYLVKRTGEKVFLECVQDMDHENMFWYRQDPGLGLRLIYFSYDVKMKEKGDIPEGYSVSREKKERFSLILESASTNQTSMYLCASSLGGTSIPYNEQFFGPGTRLTVL.

This clonotype showed up just a few times. The chain uses TRBV2 and TRBJ2-1, with TRBD1 identical over 7 bases. The junction had 11 bases not matched to a gene; V was cut back by 2 bases and J by 4 bases. The CDR3 sequence is 17 residues long. Germline-derived CDR1 and CDR2 are SNHLY and FYNNEI. For the CDR3, the DNA is TGTGCCAGCAGTGAACTAATAGACAGGGAAAGGTACAATGAGCAGTTCTTC. Translation: CASSELIDRERYNEQFF.

The gene calls are TRBV6-1 and TRBJ2-1; 12 bases align to TRBD2. The junction had 14 bases not matched to a gene; V was cut back by 7 bases and J by 16 bases. CDR1 and CDR2 (germline): MNHNS, SASEGT. CDR3 size: 14 residues. In nucleotides, the CDR3 is TGTGCCAGCACAGTGAGACTAGCGGGGGATAGCCAATTCTTC. Its protein product is CASTVRLAGDSQFF.

This clonotype turned up a few times. The rearrangement links TRBV20-1 to TRBJ2-1, with 12 bases fitting TRBD2. The CDR3 is made up of 16 amino acids. Germline CDR1 reads DFQATT; CDR2 reads SNEGSKA (reference sequence). Trimming cost V 1 base and J 4 bases; bases outside gene matches: 5. The CDR3 DNA reads TGCAGTGCTAGAGCGGCTAGCGGGGGGGGATACAATGAGCAGTTCTTC. The encoded protein is CSARAASGGGYNEQFF.

The chain employs TRBV29-1 and TRBJ1-2, with D uncertain. CDR3 length: 10 amino acids. The germline CDR1 and CDR2 sequences are SQVTM and ANQGSEA. V lost 2 bases and J 5 bases, leaving 3 bases between the germline ends. CDR3 sequence reads: CSVESYGYTF. The CDR3 nucleotides are TGCAGCGTTGAAAGTTATGGCTACACCTTC. The whole variable domain, filled in from reference TRBV29-1 and TRBJ1-2, reads SAVISQKPSRDICQRGTSLTIQCQVDSQVTMMFWYRQQPGQSLTLIATANQGSEATYESGFVIDKFPISRPNLTFSTLTVSNMSPEDSSIYLCSVESYGYTFGSGTRLTVV.

The chain employs TRBV20-1 and TRBJ2-1; D call uncertain. CDR3 size: 14 residues. Germline loops: CDR1 DFQATT, CDR2 SNEGSKA (reference sequence). Trimming pared 2 bases from V and 8 bases from J, leaving 16 bases between. The CDR3 protein is CSARSRPQWYEQFF. As DNA, the CDR3 is TGCAGTGCTAGAAGCCGGCCCCAGTGGTATGAGCAGTTCTTC.

This clonotype was detected only a few times. The chain couples TRBV29-1 to TRBJ2-1; possibly TRBD1 for D (6 bases). Germline CDR1 and CDR2: SQVTM and ANQGSEA. The CDR3 contains 13 residues. V shed 5 bases and J shed 8 bases, with 16 bases lying between them. CDR3: CSVRQVGRHEQFF. The CDR3, as DNA: TGCAGCGTTAGACAGGTTGGACGCCATGAGCAGTTCTTC.